The sequence of this T cell receptor beta chain was determined in a study of OX40 agonist ivuxolimab in advanced cancers. CDR1 is LNHDA and CDR2 is SQIVND in the germline V gene (reference sequence). This CDR3 is 16 amino acids long. Unmatched junction bases numbered 8, after V lost 7 bases and J lost 3 bases. TCRdb's copy holds only in-frame clones and misses some; the assay was immunoSEQ multiplex PCR. The sample comprises 65,000 to 95,000 clones, 80% to 90% of which are singletons, and less than 0.85% rests with the top ten. Sequenced material: CD4+ or CD8+ T cells sorted from blood, taken in a trial of the OX40 agonist ivuxolimab. The chain links TRBV19 to TRBJ1-5; 11 positions agree with TRBD1. The sequence was obtained from an adult with an advanced solid tumor such as melanoma, head and neck, liver or kidney cancer. CDR3 protein: CASNEGDRGYNQPQHF. CDR3 nucleotides: TGTGCCAGTAACGAGGGGGACAGGGGGTACAATCAGCCCCAGCATTTT.